A single sample is the source of the 17 T cell receptor beta chains below, sequenced in a study of Graves' ophthalmopathy and Graves' hyperthyroidism. Researchers took RNA transcripts and amplified TCR beta CDR3 regions from them. RT-PCR with HTBI primers came first, then second-round multiplex PCR. MiXCR, run by TCRdb on the multiplex PCR reads, gives a single entry per CDR3 protein. The sample includes some 200,000 distinct CDR3 sequences, around 30% of them seen just once. Sequencing was done on a sample of peripheral blood. The receptors originated from a man aged 50 to 60 with Graves' ophthalmopathy.

This clonotype was observed many times. The chain joins TRBV14 to TRBJ2-7; D might be TRBD1 (6 bases). Looked up from germline, CDR1 is SGHDN and CDR2 is FVKESK. The CDR3 contains 13 residues. Trimming stripped 4 bases from V and 6 bases from J, with 13 bases between. This chain's CDR3 is CASSLGTPSEQYF. The CDR3 DNA reads TGTGCCAGCAGCCTAGGGACACCCTCCGAGCAGTACTTC. The complete variable domain, with remaining parts taken from reference TRBV14 and TRBJ2-7, reads EAGVTQFPSHSVIEKGQTVTLRCDPISGHDNLYWYRRVMGKEIKFLLHFVKESKQDESGMPNNRFLAERTGGTYSTLKVQPAELEDSGVYFCASSLGTPSEQYFGPGTRLTVT.

In its sample, this clonotype was seen many times. The V call is TRBV6-5, the J call TRBJ1-3, with 7 bases aligning to TRBD1. This CDR3 is 15 amino acids long. Germline CDR1 reads MNHEY; CDR2 reads SVGAGI. With 8 bases clipped from V and 1 base from J, the junction kept 8 bases outside the gene matches. CDR3 DNA sequence: TGTGCCAGCGGGGCCGGGACAGCATCTGGAAACACCATATATTTT. It yields the protein CASGAGTASGNTIYF.

This clonotype showed up just once. The chain joins TRBV6-2 or TRBV6-3 to TRBJ2-5; D perhaps matches TRBD1 (5 bases). This CDR3 is 15 amino acids long. V shed 6 bases and J shed 0 bases, with 14 bases lying between them. Germline assignment: CDR1 MNHEY and CDR2 SVGEGT. CDR3 bases: TGTGCCAGCAGCTCCATCAGGGTCGACCAAGAGACCCAGTACTTC. It specifies CASSSIRVDQETQYF.

This clonotype was counted ten times or more. The DNA of the CDR3 is TGTGCCAGCAGTTTAATAGGACCGGGCGGGGAGCTGTTTTTT. As protein: CASSLIGPGGELFF. The rearrangement uses TRBV12-3 or TRBV12-4 and TRBJ2-2, with D unresolved. V gave up 2 bases and J gave up 7 bases, with 11 bases separating them. The CDR3 is 14 amino acids.

This clonotype was observed many times. The V gene is TRBV19, the J gene TRBJ1-2, with 7 bases aligning to TRBD1. The trim removed 5 bases at V and 8 bases at J, leaving 8 bases unmatched. Germline V CDR1 and CDR2: LNHDA, SQIVND (reference sequence). The CDR3 loop spans 13 amino acids. CDR3 DNA: TGTGCCAGTAGTCTCCGGGACAGACGGGGCTACACCTTC. Protein: CASSLRDRRGYTF. Looking up the rest from reference TRBV19 and TRBJ1-2 gives the full variable domain: DGGITQSPKYLFRKEGQNVTLSCEQNLNHDAMYWYRQDPGQGLRLIYYSQIVNDFQKGDIAEGYSVSREKKESFPLTVTSAQKNPTAFYLCASSLRDRRGYTFGSGTRLTVV.

This clonotype was picked up many times. The genes are TRBV28 and TRBJ2-5; D is possibly TRBD2 (6 bases). Germline assignment: CDR1 MDHEN and CDR2 SYDVKM. The CDR3 contains 13 residues. Deletions cut 7 bases from V and 5 bases from J, with 14 bases between. CDR3 residues: CASTLGGSETQYF. The CDR3 bases are TGTGCCAGCACCCTTGGGGGGTCCGAGACCCAGTACTTC.

Many counts were recorded for this clonotype. The chain uses TRBV6-5 and TRBJ1-5; 7 positions agree with TRBD1. Per germline, CDR1 MNHEY and CDR2 SVGAGI. Unmatched junction bases numbered 6, after V lost 6 bases and J lost 1 base. The CDR3 is 15 amino acids. DNA for the CDR3: TGTGCCAGCAGGCGACAGGGTGGAAGCAATCAGCCCCAGCATTTT. Its protein is CASRRQGGSNQPQHF.

The genes are TRBV6-1 and TRBJ1-5; 11 bases match TRBD1. Trimming at V came to 8 bases and at J to 6 bases, leaving 6 bases not matched to a gene. In germline, CDR1 is MNHNS, CDR2 SASEGT. This CDR3 is 14 amino acids long. The CDR3 is CASLLDRGRQPQHF. CDR3 DNA: TGTGCCAGCCTACTGGACAGGGGGCGTCAGCCCCAGCATTTT.

This clonotype has a count of ten or more. A much larger clone differs from this one at a single base, so this may be a read error. The chain combines TRBV12-3 or TRBV12-4 with TRBJ1-1; D is unclear. The CDR3 has 11 residues. V was clipped by 1 base and J by 11 bases, with 8 bases between them. The CDR3 loop is CASSLGGDAFF. In DNA, the CDR3 is TGTGCCAGCAGTTTAGGGGGTGACGCTTTCTTT.

The V gene is TRBV28, the J gene TRBJ1-5; D might be TRBD1 (6 bases). CDR1 is MDHEN, CDR2 SYDVKM, per germline. Trimming shortened V by 8 bases and J by 4 bases, and 12 bases separated the two germline ends. The length of the CDR3 is 13 residues. CDR3 loop: CASRTDRNQPQHF. Here the CDR3 DNA reads TGTGCCAGCCGAACCGACAGGAATCAGCCCCAGCATTTT. The entire variable domain, with the rest obtained from reference TRBV28 and TRBJ1-5, is as follows: DVKVTQSSRYLVKRTGEKVFLECVQDMDHENMFWYRQDPGLGLRLIYFSYDVKMKEKGDIPEGYSVSREKKERFSLILESASTNQTSMYLCASRTDRNQPQHFGDGTRLSIL.

This clonotype has ten or more counts. This chain links TRBV10-3 with TRBJ1-5; the match to TRBD1 covers 8 bases. CDR1 ENHRY and CDR2 SYGVKD come from the germline V gene. The CDR3 loop spans 16 amino acids. V shed 4 bases, J shed 6 bases, and the junction held 11 bases outside the gene matches. CDR3: CAISATTGTGSQPQHF. The CDR3 bases are TGTGCCATCAGTGCTACTACCGGGACAGGATCTCAGCCCCAGCATTTT.

The rearrangement joins TRBV12-3 or TRBV12-4 to TRBJ1-1; no reliable D call. Deletions cut 1 base from V and 0 bases from J, with 12 bases between. The CDR3 sequence is 16 residues long. CDR3 DNA: TGTGCCAGCAGTTTAGTTGGCAGCATCATGAACACTGAAGCTTTCTTT. It encodes CASSLVGSIMNTEAFF.

The chain recombines TRBV28 with TRBJ2-7; 7 bases map to TRBD1. The length of the CDR3 is 15 residues. CDR1 is MDHEN and CDR2 is SYDVKM in the germline V gene. J was trimmed by 8 bases and V by 4 bases; bases with no gene match: 14. The CDR3 loop is CASSSYRQGNGKQYF. The DNA for the CDR3 is TGTGCCAGCAGTTCTTACCGACAGGGTAACGGAAAGCAGTACTTC.

This clonotype was seen at least ten times. The rearrangement uses TRBV7-9 and TRBJ2-7; 8 bases are shared with TRBD1. This CDR3 has 14 residues. Germline-derived CDR1 and CDR2 are SEHNR and FQNEAQ (reference sequence). V trimming: 5 bases; J trimming: 3 bases; junction bases outside the gene matches: 6. CDR3 loop: CASSPGGAGYEQYF. In nucleotides, the CDR3 is TGTGCCAGCAGCCCAGGGGGCGCCGGCTACGAGCAGTACTTC.

Many counts were recorded for this clonotype. The chain links TRBV14 to TRBJ2-7; D is perhaps TRBD1 (5 bases). V gave up 0 bases and J gave up 3 bases, with 12 bases separating them. Germline V gene data show CDR1 as SGHDN and CDR2 as FVKESK. The CDR3 is 15 residues long. This CDR3 is CASSQDWGQNYEQYF. The CDR3 coding sequence is TGTGCCAGCAGCCAAGATTGGGGCCAGAACTACGAGCAGTACTTC.

The V call is TRBV28, the J call TRBJ2-7; D is possibly TRBD1 or TRBD2 (5 bases each). This CDR3 spans 16 amino acids. V was shortened by 4 bases and J by 4 bases, with 20 bases between the two germline ends. Germline V gene data show CDR1 as MDHEN and CDR2 as SYDVKM. The CDR3 DNA reads TGTGCCAGCAGTTCCCCGGTCGGGGCGCAGGGTTACGAGCAGTACTTC. Protein: CASSSPVGAQGYEQYF. Using reference TRBV28 and TRBJ2-7 for the parts outside the CDR3, the full variable domain is DVKVTQSSRYLVKRTGEKVFLECVQDMDHENMFWYRQDPGLGLRLIYFSYDVKMKEKGDIPEGYSVSREKKERFSLILESASTNQTSMYLCASSSPVGAQGYEQYFGPGTRLTVT.

There are many counts of this clonotype. The chain couples TRBV9 to TRBJ2-7; TRBD1 might be the D (6 bases). CDR3 length equals 16 residues. Germline V lookup: CDR1 SGDLS, CDR2 YYNGEE. Trimming pared 4 bases from V and 6 bases from J, leaving 23 bases between. The CDR3 spells CASSPSPGTIPSEQYF. As DNA, the CDR3 is TGTGCCAGCAGCCCTAGCCCCGGGACAATACCCTCCGAGCAGTACTTC.